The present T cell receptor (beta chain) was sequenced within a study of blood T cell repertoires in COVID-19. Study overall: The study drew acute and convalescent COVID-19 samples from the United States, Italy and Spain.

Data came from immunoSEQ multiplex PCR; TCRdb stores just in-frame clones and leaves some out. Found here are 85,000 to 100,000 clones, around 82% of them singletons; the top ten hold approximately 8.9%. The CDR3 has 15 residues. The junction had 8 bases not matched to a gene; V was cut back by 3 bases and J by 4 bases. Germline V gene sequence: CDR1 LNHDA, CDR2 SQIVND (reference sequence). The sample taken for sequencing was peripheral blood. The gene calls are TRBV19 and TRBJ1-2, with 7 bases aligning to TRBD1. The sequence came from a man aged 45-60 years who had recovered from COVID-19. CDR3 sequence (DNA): TGTGCCAGTAGTATCGAAATTCGGACAGGCTATGGCTACACCTTC. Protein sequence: CASSIEIRTGYGYTF.